Listed here is a single T cell receptor beta chain. Its antigen remains unknown. The PCR ran on 60 Vbeta and 13 Jbeta primers. Method: immunoSEQ multiplex PCR; TCRdb's copy keeps in-frame clones and lacks some. The table lists more than 95,000 clones, 80% to 90% of them singletons. The CDR3 length is 15 residues. Trimming cost V 3 bases and J 1 base, with 13 bases left between them. Germline V gene data show CDR1 as SGHRS and CDR2 as YFSETQ. These data are taken from a study of cytomegalovirus exposure and HLA in healthy donors. General study results and limits: From TCR beta sequences, most subjects' HLA-A and HLA-B alleles were reportedly predicted accurately. Most TCR sequences were rare, but some public TCRs occurred in many donors.

This receptor was obtained from a woman aged 40 to 50 in good health and CMV-seropositive. The chain employs TRBV5-1 and TRBJ1-1; unclear D gene. Sequences were obtained from PBMCs. The CDR3 protein is CASSSGRGANTEAFF. For the CDR3, the DNA is TGCGCCAGCAGCTCGGGAAGAGGAGCGAACACTGAAGCTTTCTTT.